The source of this T cell receptor (beta chain) is a study of cytomegalovirus exposure and HLA in healthy donors. Study results and limitations: There were 150 to 200 TCR beta chains listed as cytomegalovirus-associated.

With respect to this clone: Its antigen is not identified.

Trimming cost V 5 bases and J 0 bases, with 8 bases left between them. The CDR3 has 14 amino acids. The germline gives CDR1 SGHTA, CDR2 FQGNSA. Vbeta (60) and Jbeta (13) primers were used in the PCR. Using immunoSEQ multiplex PCR, the repertoire was profiled, and TCRdb retains in-frame clones only, with some absent. The sample has 130,000 or so clones, over 75% seen once. The TCR comes from a man aged 25-45 years in good health and CMV-seronegative. The chain is built from TRBV7-2 and TRBJ1-5; D might be TRBD1 (5 bases). The sequenced material came from PBMCs. The CDR3 spells CASSGAFSNQPQHF. The CDR3 bases are TGTGCCAGCAGCGGGGCGTTTAGCAATCAGCCCCAGCATTTT.